The 4 T cell receptor beta chains below come from one sample, sequenced in a study of T cell changes during pregnancy in multiple sclerosis. TCRdb's copy holds only in-frame clones and misses some; the assay was immunoSEQ multiplex PCR. The top ten hold roughly 0.5% of the sample, which has under 50,000 clones, approximately 90% seen once. The source material was CD4+ T cells from peripheral blood mononuclear cells, sampled in the first trimester of pregnancy. These receptors were taken from a female donor in good health, enrolled as a control in a pregnancy study.

This clone was counted a few times. This chain links TRBV27 with TRBJ1-6; tentative D call: TRBD1 (6 bases). The length of the CDR3 is 14 residues. CDR1 is MNHEY, CDR2 SMNVEV, per germline (reference sequence). The V end lost 2 bases, the J end lost 9 bases, and 11 bases lay between the germline ends. This CDR3 is CASSLQGFGSPLHF. In DNA, the CDR3 is TGTGCCAGCAGTTTACAGGGGTTTGGTTCACCCCTCCACTTT.

The V and J genes are TRBV7-9 and TRBJ2-4; 9 bases map to TRBD1. Germline assignment: CDR1 SEHNR and CDR2 FQNEAQ (reference sequence). CDR3 length: 15 residues. J was trimmed by 9 bases and V by 1 base; bases with no gene match: 7. Here the CDR3 DNA reads TGTGCCAGCAGCTTAGGCCAACAGGGGGCGCGCATTCAGTACTTC. Residues: CASSLGQQGARIQYF.

This sequence joins TRBV7-9 and TRBJ1-3, with 7 nucleotides matching TRBD1. V was clipped by 3 bases and J by 4 bases; unmatched bases: 6. CDR1 is SEHNR and CDR2 is FQNEAQ in the germline V gene (reference sequence). The CDR3 sequence is 15 residues long. CDR3 bases: TGTGCCAGCAGCTTGAGAGGGGGCGAAGGAAACACCATATATTTT. Translating gives CASSLRGGEGNTIYF. Variable domain in full (rest from reference TRBV7-9 and TRBJ1-3): DTGVSQNPRHKITKRGQNVTFRCDPISEHNRLYWYRQTLGQGPEFLTYFQNEAQLEKSRLLSDRFSAERPKGSFSTLEIQRTEQGDSAMYLCASSLRGGEGNTIYFGEGSWLTVV.

The chain links TRBV28 to TRBJ1-2; weak D call: TRBD1 (6 bases). Trimming left V 8 bases short and J 8 bases short, with 24 bases between. CDR3 length equals 15 residues. CDR1 and CDR2 from the germline V gene are MDHEN and SYDVKM. CDR3 loop: CASSTTGAGRGGYTF. For the CDR3, the DNA is TGTGCCAGCTCCACGACAGGAGCAGGGAGAGGCGGCTACACCTTC.